This T cell receptor beta chain was profiled in a study of blood T cell repertoires in COVID-19. This clone was observed a few times. The protocol was immunoSEQ multiplex PCR, while the TCRdb copy is restricted to in-frame clones and leaves out a portion. The table lists 350,000 to 450,000 clones, roughly 92% of them singletons. CDR1 and CDR2 (germline): GTSNPN, SVGIG (reference sequence). V was cut by 5 bases and J by 7 bases, with 15 bases left in between. The CDR3 runs to 13 residues. In terms of age and location, participants ranged from roughly 18 to 90 years and lived in around 22 US areas. Shortly before study entry, within 2 weeks, exposed participants had met a COVID-19 case.

The chain links TRBV30 to TRBJ1-5; the D gene is possibly TRBD1 (6 bases). The sample taken for sequencing was PBMCs or T cells enriched from blood (not recorded which). This TCR came from a woman between 35 and 50 years old who had been exposed to COVID-19. The CDR3 spells CAWDRPPYQPQHF. The CDR3 bases are TGTGCCTGGGACAGGCCCCCGTACCAGCCCCAGCATTTT.